This TCR beta chain was captured in a study of PD-1 blockade in mismatch repair-deficient tumors. The overall study: Patients had approximately 13 mismatch repair-deficient cancer types and were previously treated and progressing.

There are 13 residues in the CDR3. Germline assignment: CDR1 GTSNPN and CDR2 SVGIG (reference sequence). J gave up 7 bases and V 0 bases, and 5 bases lay outside the gene matches. Study-level results: Rapid post-treatment expansion, then contraction, generally preceding radiologic response, marked tumor-resident clones.

Data came from immunoSEQ multiplex PCR; TCRdb stores just in-frame clones and leaves some out. The sample contains about 51,000 clones, around 73% of which appear only once. Every patient had mismatch repair deficiency by PCR or immunohistochemistry. TCR sequencing covered a few patients who responded to pembrolizumab. Points on this clone: Its antigen is as yet unknown.

The sample consisted of peripheral blood, taken 4 weeks after starting pembrolizumab. The gene calls are TRBV30 and TRBJ2-5; 7 bases line up with TRBD1. The clonotype comes from an adult with mismatch repair-deficient cancer. The CDR3 is CAWSVKGAGTQYF. The CDR3 DNA reads TGTGCCTGGAGTGTAAAGGGGGCCGGGACCCAGTACTTC.